A selection of T cell receptor beta chains follows, all from one sample in a study of blood T cell repertoires in COVID-19. Assay used: immunoSEQ multiplex PCR; TCRdb lists only in-frame clones, some missing. In the table there are roughly 290,000 clones, 70% to 90% of which are singletons. Sequencing was done on a sample of PBMCs or T cells enriched from blood (not recorded which). The receptors were gathered from a man under 40 who had recovered from COVID-19. CDR3s include the opening cysteine and the closing phenylalanine or tryptophan. Each record gives: D gene, V gene, clone size, J gene, CDR3 DNA, CDR3 protein. D genes are given only for firm matches. Expanded clones get a size class; other rows say once, few or many, or leave the size out.

TRBD1	TRBV7-9	-	TRBJ2-2	TGTGCCAGCAGCTTCCAGGGGGCAGGTAGTTACACCGGGGAGCTGTTTTTT	CASSFQGAGSYTGELFF
-	TRBV21-1	-	TRBJ1-2	TGTGCCAGCAGCAAAGATTGTGGGGACAGATCTAACTATGGCTACACCTTC	CASSKDCGDRSNYGYTF
TRBD1	TRBV29-1	-	TRBJ2-7	TGCAGCGTCGGGACAGGGTTCTACGAGCAGTACTTC	CSVGTGFYEQYF
TRBD1	TRBV19	-	TRBJ1-5	TGTGCCAGTGGGACAGGGGGCCTGAATCAGCCCCAGCATTTT	CASGTGGLNQPQHF
TRBD1	TRBV7-2	-	TRBJ2-3	TGTGCCAGCAGCTTAACGGGACAGAGAGCCACAGATACGCAGTATTTT	CASSLTGQRATDTQYF
TRBD1	TRBV7-2	-	TRBJ2-3	TGTGCCAGCAGCACCCCTAGAGGGGGCCCATACACAGATACGCAGTATTTT	CASSTPRGGPYTDTQYF
TRBD1	TRBV5-1	-	TRBJ1-1	TGCGCCAGCAGCTTGACAGGGGGCACTGAAGCTTTCTTT	CASSLTGGTEAFF
TRBD1	TRBV10-1	once	TRBJ1-6	TGCGCCAGCAGTGAAGGATGGGCAGGGGGTAATTCACCCCTCCACTTT	CASSEGWAGGNSPLHF
-	TRBV6-5	-	TRBJ1-2	TGTGCCAGCAGTTACGCTGGGGGGGGGAGCTATGGCTACACCTTC	CASSYAGGGSYGYTF
-	TRBV5-1	-	TRBJ2-2	TGCGCCAGCCGGCCCTCGGGATCGAACACCGGGGAGCTGTTTTTT	CASRPSGSNTGELFF
-	TRBV19	-	TRBJ1-5	TGTGCCAGTCAGCAGGTAAATCAGCCCCAGCATTTT	CASQQVNQPQHF
TRBD2	TRBV7-2	-	TRBJ2-7	TGTGCCAGCAGCTTACGGACTAGTGGGTACGAGCAGTACTTC	CASSLRTSGYEQYF
-	TRBV3-1/TRBV3-2	-	TRBJ1-6	TGTGCCAGCAGCCAAGCAACACGAAATTCACCCCTCCACTTT	CASSQATRNSPLHF
TRBD2	TRBV4-2	-	TRBJ2-5	TGTGCCAGCAGCCAAGAAGCCCGGGGGGGCCTAGAGACCCAGTACTTC	CASSQEARGGLETQYF